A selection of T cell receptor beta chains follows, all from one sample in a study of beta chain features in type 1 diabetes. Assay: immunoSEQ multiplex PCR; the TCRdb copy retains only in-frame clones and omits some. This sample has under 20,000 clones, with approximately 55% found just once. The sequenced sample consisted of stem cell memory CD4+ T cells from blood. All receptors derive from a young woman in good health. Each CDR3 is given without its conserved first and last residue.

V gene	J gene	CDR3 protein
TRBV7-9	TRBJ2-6	AHRKGQGASGANVLT
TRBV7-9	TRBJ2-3	ASSEGQGLDADTQY
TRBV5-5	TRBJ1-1	ASSSPGQGARDTEAF
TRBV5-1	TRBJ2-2	ASSWGTGNTGELF
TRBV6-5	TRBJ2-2	ASSYGGRALSGELF
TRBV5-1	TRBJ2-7	ASSRRSSYEQY
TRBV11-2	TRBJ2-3	ASSLGSRGDTQY
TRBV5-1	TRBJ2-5	ASSFERGVQETQY
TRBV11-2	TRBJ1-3	ASSLGSASGNTIY
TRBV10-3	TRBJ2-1	AISPRTGQGWDEQF
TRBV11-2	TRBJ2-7	ASSSGGGSGVSYEQY
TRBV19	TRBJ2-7	ASSTRTLTGVPEQY
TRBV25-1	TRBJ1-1	ASTLGPPGTEAF
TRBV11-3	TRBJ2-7	ASSIGLAGVSEQY
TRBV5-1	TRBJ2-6	ASSSIISDRGGGANVLT
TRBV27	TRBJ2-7	ASSLSWTGSYEQY
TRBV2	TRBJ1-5	ASWAGGWRSNQPQH
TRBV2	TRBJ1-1	ASRRDGTGAEAF
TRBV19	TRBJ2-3	ASNWNRVEDTQY
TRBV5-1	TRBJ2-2	ASSLIQDTGELF
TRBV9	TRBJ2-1	ASSVSSGSSYNEQF
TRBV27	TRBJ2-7	ASSPGLAGVGIYEQY
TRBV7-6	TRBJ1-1	ASSFDRDTEAF
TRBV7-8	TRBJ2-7	ASSPGGTGGQY
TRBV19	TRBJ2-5	ASSMGRQETQY
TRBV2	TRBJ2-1	ASRISGSLDNEQF
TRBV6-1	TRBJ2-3	ASSELSGDTQY
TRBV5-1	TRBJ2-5	ASSGGVQETQY
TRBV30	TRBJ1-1	AWSFNRALTEAF
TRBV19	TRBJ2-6	ASSVSGHVISGANVLT
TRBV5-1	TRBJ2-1	ASSLSGRGSSYNEQF
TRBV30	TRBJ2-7	AWSVTTGQY
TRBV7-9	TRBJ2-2	ASSLQVASGELF
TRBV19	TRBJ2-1	ASSPPRDTLYNEQF
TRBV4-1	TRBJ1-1	ASSQGPQGPTEAF
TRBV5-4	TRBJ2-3	ASSLDLARGEDTQY
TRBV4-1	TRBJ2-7	ASSQDQGLPYEQY
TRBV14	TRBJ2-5	ASSQLAGGQETQY
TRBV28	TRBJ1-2	ASSRGTGSNYGYT
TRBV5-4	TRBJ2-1	ASSQVLAAYNEQF
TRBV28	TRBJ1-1	ASSLAGTEAF
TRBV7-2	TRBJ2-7	ASRSPGQGSYEQY
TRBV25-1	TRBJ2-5	ASRGPGTGQETQY
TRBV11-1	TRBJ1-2	ASSLDGASGGYT
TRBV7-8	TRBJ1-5	ASSQTGGDQPQH
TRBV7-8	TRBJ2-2	ASIRDRVNTGELF
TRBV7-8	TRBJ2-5	ASRQMFRGSQETQY